This T cell receptor beta chain was identified during a study of neurological immune-mediated disorders. CDR1 and CDR2 from the germline V gene are MGHRA and YSYEKL. The V segment lost 5 bases and the J segment 8 bases; nucleotides outside the gene matches: 7. This CDR3 spans 15 amino acids. This clonotype is medium-sized within its sample. Using its own MiXCR run on the 5' RACE reads, TCRdb lists one record per CDR3 protein. The repertoire consists of fewer than 45,000 distinct CDR3 sequences, with roughly 2.5% occurring once and the leading ten covering 9.5% to 15%. The chain joins TRBV4-1 to TRBJ1-6, with TRBD1 matching over 9 bases. The sequence derives from a man in his thirties or forties with multiple sclerosis. Sequenced sample: PBMCs. CDR3 in amino acids: CASSSPGQGYSPLHF. As DNA, the CDR3 is TGCGCCAGCAGCTCCCCGGGACAGGGATATTCACCCCTCCACTTT.